A single sample is the source of the 5 T cell receptor beta chains below, sequenced in a study of T cell repertoires in cytomegalovirus infection. TCRdb fed the reads into MiXCR, producing one record per CDR3 protein. This table holds 600,000 to 800,000 distinct CDR3 sequences, less than 25% found once. Sequenced: CD8+ T cells from PBMCs. The receptors shown here come from a human donor in good health (CMV status not recorded). Some clones in this sample may be carry-over from other donors' samples.

V usage is TRBV5-5 and J usage is TRBJ1-5, with 9 bases matching TRBD1. Germline values: CDR1 SGHKS, CDR2 YYEKEE (reference sequence). The CDR3 length is 15 residues. The V and J ends lost 4 bases and 3 bases, in that order; junction bases with no gene match: 5. This CDR3 reads CASSTTGGFNQPQHF. The CDR3 region has the DNA TGTGCCAGCAGCACGACAGGGGGTTTCAATCAGCCCCAGCATTTT.

In its sample, this clonotype was seen a few times. This chain links TRBV15 with TRBJ1-5; D gene unclear. Per germline, CDR1 LNHNV and CDR2 YYDKDF (reference sequence). The CDR3 has 14 residues. V lost 2 bases and J 0 bases, leaving 5 bases between the germline ends. The CDR3 spells CATSRPYSNQPQHF. CDR3 bases: TGTGCCACCAGCAGACCCTATAGCAATCAGCCCCAGCATTTT.

This clonotype was picked up a small number of times. V is TRBV12-3 or TRBV12-4 and J is TRBJ2-5; TRBD2 matches at 7 bases. This CDR3 has 11 residues. J lost 4 bases, V lost 8 bases, and 1 base had no gene match. CDR3 protein: CASASGETQYF. Written as DNA, the CDR3 is TGTGCCAGCGCTAGCGGAGAGACCCAGTACTTC.

The chain couples TRBV7-9 to TRBJ2-7; 9 bases map to TRBD2. Germline values: CDR1 SEHNR, CDR2 FQNEAQ (reference sequence). Trimming took 5 bases from V and 7 from J; bases not matched to a gene: 18. The CDR3 sequence is 17 residues long. The CDR3 reads CASSVSGGPPPVGEQYF. The CDR3 DNA reads as TGTGCCAGCAGCGTCAGCGGGGGGCCTCCGCCGGTGGGTGAGCAGTACTTC.

The chain joins TRBV27 to TRBJ2-2; TRBD1 might be the D (5 bases). Germline V gives CDR1 MNHEY, CDR2 SMNVEV (reference sequence). Between the trimmed V and J ends, which lost 4 bases and 5 bases, there was a span of 14 bases. The CDR3 consists of 15 residues. CDR3 sequence reads: CASSYIDSWTGELFF. CDR3 DNA sequence: TGTGCCAGCAGTTACATCGACAGTTGGACCGGGGAGCTGTTTTTT.